This T cell receptor (beta chain) came from a study of response to subunit inactivated influenza vaccine. TCRdb used MiXCR to reprocess the RT-PCR reads, holding one entry per CDR3 protein. Of more than 700,000 distinct CDR3 sequences in the sample, roughly 20% were seen once. This clonotype was found many times. Its antigen remains unknown. There are 16 residues in the CDR3. The germline CDR1 and CDR2 sequences are SGHTA and FQGNSA. Trimming pared 5 bases from V and 0 bases from J, leaving 16 bases between. Study-wide points: Authors proposed each seasonal influenza vaccination draws in few new T cells.

The chain couples TRBV7-2 to TRBJ1-2; D unresolved. This sequence was found in a man aged 50 to 60 who received an inactivated influenza vaccine. The sample here was PBMCs from blood, taken around 5 days after vaccination. In DNA, the CDR3 is TGTGCCAGCAGCCTCCAACGGGTGGTATCTAACTATGGCTACACCTTC. Its protein is CASSLQRVVSNYGYTF.